This section outlines one TCR beta chain sequence together with its context. The method was immunoSEQ multiplex PCR; TCRdb's version includes in-frame clones alone and lacks a portion of them. The sample comprises 300,000 to 450,000 clones, 85% of which are singletons, and about 3.6% rests with the top ten. V was pared by 5 bases and J by 4 bases, with 9 bases between. Looked up from germline, CDR1 is SEHNR and CDR2 is FQNEAQ (reference sequence). The CDR3 runs 12 residues. The sample is drawn from a study of blood T cell repertoires in COVID-19. Study in general: Some COVID-19 samples were acute and others convalescent; all came from the United States, Italy and Spain. In each case, the material was cDNA or gDNA derived from T cells, B-cell-depleted T cells, or PBMCs.

This chain connects TRBV7-9 to TRBJ2-7; the D is unclear. The clonotype originates from a woman in her late teens or twenties with acute or convalescent COVID-19. The sequenced material came from peripheral blood. CDR3 region: CASSTGEYEQYF. The CDR3 DNA sequence: TGTGCCAGCAGCACCGGAGAATACGAGCAGTACTTC.